The clone carrying this T cell receptor (beta chain) was counted a few times. The target antigen is unknown. The sample is drawn from a study of regulatory T cells in long-lasting Graves disease. Study information: Antithyroid drugs had been given to newly diagnosed Graves' patients for under 3 months.

The CDR3 has 13 residues. V lost 1 base and J 7 bases, leaving 9 bases between the germline ends. The germline gives CDR1 SGHRS, CDR2 YFSETQ. Study-wide findings and caveats: Persistent Graves' patients had lower TCR diversity than newly diagnosed ones. Tissue studied was limited to peripheral blood, excluding thyroid tissue.

Indicated time point: newly diagnosed GD, antithyroid drugs for less than 3 months. Scientists built the TCR library using RNA that was extracted from PBMCs. Clinicians diagnosed Graves' disease using American Thyroid Association guidelines. Investigators prepared the TCR beta libraries by applying iRepertoire HTBI primers and Arm-PCR of CDR3 regions. Via MiXCR, TCRdb re-called the multiplex PCR reads, giving one row per CDR3 protein. The sample records fewer than 400,000 distinct CDR3 sequences, under 20% being singletons. V and J are TRBV5-1 and TRBJ2-1, with D unresolved. The receptor's source is a female donor with Graves disease. Material: peripheral blood mononuclear cells (PBMCs), obtained at new diagnosis, from a patient treated with antithyroid drugs. This CDR3 reads CASSLYPANEQFF. Here the CDR3 DNA reads TGCGCCAGCAGCTTGTACCCTGCAAATGAGCAGTTCTTC.